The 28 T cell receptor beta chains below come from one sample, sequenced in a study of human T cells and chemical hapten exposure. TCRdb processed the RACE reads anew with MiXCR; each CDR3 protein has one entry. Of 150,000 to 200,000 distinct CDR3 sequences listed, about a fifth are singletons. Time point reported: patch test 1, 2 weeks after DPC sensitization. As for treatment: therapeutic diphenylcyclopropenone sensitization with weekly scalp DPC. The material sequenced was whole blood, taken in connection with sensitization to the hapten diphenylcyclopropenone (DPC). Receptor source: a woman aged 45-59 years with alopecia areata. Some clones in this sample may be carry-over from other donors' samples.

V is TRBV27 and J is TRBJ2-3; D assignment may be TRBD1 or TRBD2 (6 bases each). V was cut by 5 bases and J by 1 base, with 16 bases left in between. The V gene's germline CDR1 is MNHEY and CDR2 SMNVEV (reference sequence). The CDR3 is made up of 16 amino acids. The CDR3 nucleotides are TGTGCCAGCAGTCGTCGAACGGGGGCCGGCACAGATACGCAGTATTTT. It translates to CASSRRTGAGTDTQYF.

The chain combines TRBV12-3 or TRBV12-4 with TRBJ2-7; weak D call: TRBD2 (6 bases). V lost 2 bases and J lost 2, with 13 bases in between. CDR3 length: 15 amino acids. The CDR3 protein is CASSLNRDLTYEQYF. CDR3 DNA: TGTGCCAGCAGTTTAAACCGGGACTTAACCTACGAGCAGTACTTC.

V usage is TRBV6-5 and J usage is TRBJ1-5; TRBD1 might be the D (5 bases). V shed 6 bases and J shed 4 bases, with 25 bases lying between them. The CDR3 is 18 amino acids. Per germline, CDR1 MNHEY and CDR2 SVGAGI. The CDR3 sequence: CASRRIWSRELGNQPQHF. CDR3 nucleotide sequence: TGTGCCAGCAGACGTATATGGAGCAGGGAATTAGGTAATCAGCCCCAGCATTTT.

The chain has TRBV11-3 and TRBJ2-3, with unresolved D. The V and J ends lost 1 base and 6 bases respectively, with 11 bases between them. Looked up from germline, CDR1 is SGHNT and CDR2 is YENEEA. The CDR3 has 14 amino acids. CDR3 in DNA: TGTGCCAGCAGCTTAGGGACGTCTGCTGATACGCAGTATTTT. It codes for CASSLGTSADTQYF.

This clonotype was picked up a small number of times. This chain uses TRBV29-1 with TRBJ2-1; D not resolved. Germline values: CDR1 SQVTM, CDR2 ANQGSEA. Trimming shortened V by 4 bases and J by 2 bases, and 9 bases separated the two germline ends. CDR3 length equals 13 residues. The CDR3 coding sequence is TGCAGCGTTGTCACAGCAGCCTACAATGAGCAGTTCTTC. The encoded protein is CSVVTAAYNEQFF.

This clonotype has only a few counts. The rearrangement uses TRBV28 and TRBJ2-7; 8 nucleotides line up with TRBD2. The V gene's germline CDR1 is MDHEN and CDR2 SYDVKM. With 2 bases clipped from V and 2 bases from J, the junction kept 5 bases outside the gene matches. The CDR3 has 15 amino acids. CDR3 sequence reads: CASSLIAGRPYEQYF. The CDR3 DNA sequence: TGTGCCAGCAGTTTAATAGCGGGACGCCCCTACGAGCAGTACTTC. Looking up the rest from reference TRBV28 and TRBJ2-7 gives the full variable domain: DVKVTQSSRYLVKRTGEKVFLECVQDMDHENMFWYRQDPGLGLRLIYFSYDVKMKEKGDIPEGYSVSREKKERFSLILESASTNQTSMYLCASSLIAGRPYEQYFGPGTRLTVT.

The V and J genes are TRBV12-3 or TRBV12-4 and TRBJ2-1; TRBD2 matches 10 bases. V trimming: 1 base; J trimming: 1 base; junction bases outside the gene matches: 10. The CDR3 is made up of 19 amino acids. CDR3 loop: CASSLEVAGGFRSYNEQFF. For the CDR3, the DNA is TGTGCCAGCAGTTTAGAGGTAGCGGGAGGATTTAGGTCCTACAATGAGCAGTTCTTC.

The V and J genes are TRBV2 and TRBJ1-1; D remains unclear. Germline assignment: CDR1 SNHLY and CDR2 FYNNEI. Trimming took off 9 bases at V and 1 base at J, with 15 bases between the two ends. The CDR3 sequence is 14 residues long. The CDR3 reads CASTEEAENTEAFF. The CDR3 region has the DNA TGTGCCAGTACCGAAGAGGCAGAGAACACTGAAGCTTTCTTT.

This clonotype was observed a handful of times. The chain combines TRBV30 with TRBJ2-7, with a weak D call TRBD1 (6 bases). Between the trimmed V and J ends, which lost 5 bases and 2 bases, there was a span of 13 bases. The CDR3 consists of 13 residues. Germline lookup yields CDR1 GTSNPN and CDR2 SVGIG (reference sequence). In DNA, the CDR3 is TGTGCCTGGGCAGGGGCGAACCCCTACGAGCAGTACTTC. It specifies CAWAGANPYEQYF.

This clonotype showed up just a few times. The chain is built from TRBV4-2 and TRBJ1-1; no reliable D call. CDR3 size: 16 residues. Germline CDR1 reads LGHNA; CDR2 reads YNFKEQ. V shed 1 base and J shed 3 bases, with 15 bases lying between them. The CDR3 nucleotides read TGTGCCAGCAGCCAAGGCTTCGGGGATGGGGACACTGAAGCTTTCTTT. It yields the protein CASSQGFGDGDTEAFF.

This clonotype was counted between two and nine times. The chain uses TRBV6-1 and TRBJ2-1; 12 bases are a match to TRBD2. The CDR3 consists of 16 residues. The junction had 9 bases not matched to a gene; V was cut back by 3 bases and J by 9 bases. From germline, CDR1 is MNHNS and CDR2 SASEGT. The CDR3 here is CASSDPRLAGVTEQFF. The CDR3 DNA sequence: TGTGCCAGCAGTGACCCGAGACTAGCGGGAGTCACTGAGCAGTTCTTC.

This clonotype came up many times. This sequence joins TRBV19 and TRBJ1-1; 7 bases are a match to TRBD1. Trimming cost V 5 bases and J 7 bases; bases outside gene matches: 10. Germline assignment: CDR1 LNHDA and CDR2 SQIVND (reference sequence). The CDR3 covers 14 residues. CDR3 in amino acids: CASSSGDSIVEAFF. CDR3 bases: TGTGCCAGTAGTTCGGGGGACAGTATTGTTGAAGCTTTCTTT.

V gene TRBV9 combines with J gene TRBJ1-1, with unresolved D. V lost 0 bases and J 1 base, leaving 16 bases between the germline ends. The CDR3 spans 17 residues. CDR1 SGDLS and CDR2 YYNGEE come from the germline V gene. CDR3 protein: CASSVGWEEWRNTEAFF. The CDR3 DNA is TGTGCCAGCAGCGTAGGATGGGAAGAGTGGAGGAACACTGAAGCTTTCTTT.

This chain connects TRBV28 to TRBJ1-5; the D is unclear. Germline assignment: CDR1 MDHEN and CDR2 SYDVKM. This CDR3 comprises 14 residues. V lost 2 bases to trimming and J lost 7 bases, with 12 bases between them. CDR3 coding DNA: TGTGCCAGCAGTTTAGGAGGTCTTCACCAGCCCCAGCATTTT. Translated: CASSLGGLHQPQHF.

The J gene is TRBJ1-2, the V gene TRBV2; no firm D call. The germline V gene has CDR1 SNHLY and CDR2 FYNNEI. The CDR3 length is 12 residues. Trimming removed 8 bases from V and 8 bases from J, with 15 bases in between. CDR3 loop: CASGRAERGYTF. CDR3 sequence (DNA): TGTGCCAGCGGAAGGGCGGAACGGGGCTACACCTTC.

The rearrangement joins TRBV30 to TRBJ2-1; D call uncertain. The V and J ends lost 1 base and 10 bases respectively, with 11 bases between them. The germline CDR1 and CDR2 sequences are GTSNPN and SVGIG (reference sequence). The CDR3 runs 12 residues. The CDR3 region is CAWSAPVGEQFF. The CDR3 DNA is TGTGCCTGGAGTGCTCCCGTCGGGGAGCAGTTCTTC.

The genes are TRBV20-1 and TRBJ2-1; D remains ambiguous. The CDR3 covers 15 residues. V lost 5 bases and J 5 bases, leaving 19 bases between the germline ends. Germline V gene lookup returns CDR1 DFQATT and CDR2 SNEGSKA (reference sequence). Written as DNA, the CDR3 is TGCAGTGCTGGATCCGGGCCCACTACCCACAATGAGCAGTTCTTC. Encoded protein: CSAGSGPTTHNEQFF.

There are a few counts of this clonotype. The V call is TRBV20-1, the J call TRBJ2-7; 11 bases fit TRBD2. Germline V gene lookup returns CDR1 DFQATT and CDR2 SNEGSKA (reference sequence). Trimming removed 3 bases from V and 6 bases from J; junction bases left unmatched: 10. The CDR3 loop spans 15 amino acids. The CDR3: CSARYALAGVIEQYF. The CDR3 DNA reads TGCAGTGCTAGGTATGCACTAGCGGGAGTGATCGAGCAGTACTTC.

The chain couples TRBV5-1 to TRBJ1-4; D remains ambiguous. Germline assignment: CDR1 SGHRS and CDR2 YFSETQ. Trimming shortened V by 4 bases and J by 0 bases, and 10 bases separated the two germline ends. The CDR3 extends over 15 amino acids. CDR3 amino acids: CASSRDSATNEKLFF. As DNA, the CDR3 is TGCGCCAGCAGCCGTGACTCTGCAACTAATGAAAAACTGTTTTTT.

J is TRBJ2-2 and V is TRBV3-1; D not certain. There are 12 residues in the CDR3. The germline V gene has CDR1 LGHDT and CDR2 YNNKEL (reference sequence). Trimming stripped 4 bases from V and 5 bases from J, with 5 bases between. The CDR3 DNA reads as TGTGCCAGCAGCCTGTTTACCGGGGAGCTGTTTTTT. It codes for CASSLFTGELFF.

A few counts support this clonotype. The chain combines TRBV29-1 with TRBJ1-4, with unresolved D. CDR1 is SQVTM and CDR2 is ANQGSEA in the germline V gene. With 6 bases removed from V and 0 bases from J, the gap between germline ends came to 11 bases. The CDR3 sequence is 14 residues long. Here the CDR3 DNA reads TGCAGCGTGCAAGAGGGTGCAACTAATGAAAAACTGTTTTTT. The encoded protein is CSVQEGATNEKLFF.

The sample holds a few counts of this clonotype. The CDR3 nucleotides are TGCAGCGTTGCCACCTTGGGACAGGGCTCTAATGAGCAGTTCTTC. Translated: CSVATLGQGSNEQFF. The chain uses TRBV29-1 and TRBJ2-1, with TRBD1 matching over 9 bases. From germline, CDR1 is SQVTM and CDR2 ANQGSEA. CDR3 length: 15 amino acids. V lost 4 bases to trimming and J lost 7 bases; unmatched junction nucleotides: 11.

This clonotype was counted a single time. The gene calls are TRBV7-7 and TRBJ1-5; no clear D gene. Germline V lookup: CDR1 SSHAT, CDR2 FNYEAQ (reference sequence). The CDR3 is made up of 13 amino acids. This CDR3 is CASGPRANQPQHF. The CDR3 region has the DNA TGTGCTAGCGGCCCCCGGGCAAATCAGCCCCAGCATTTT. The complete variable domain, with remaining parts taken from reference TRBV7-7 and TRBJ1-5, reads GAGVSQSPRYKVTKRGQDVTLRCDPISSHATLYWYQQALGQGPEFLTYFNYEAQPDKSGLPSDRFSAERPEGSISTLTIQRTEQRDSAMYRCASGPRANQPQHFGDGTRLSIL.

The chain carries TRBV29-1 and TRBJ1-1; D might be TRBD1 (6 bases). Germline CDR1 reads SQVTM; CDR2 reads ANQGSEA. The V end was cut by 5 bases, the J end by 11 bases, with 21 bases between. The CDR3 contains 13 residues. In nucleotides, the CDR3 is TGCAGCGTTAGTAGGGGGATAACCCAGGAGGCTTTCTTT. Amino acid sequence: CSVSRGITQEAFF.

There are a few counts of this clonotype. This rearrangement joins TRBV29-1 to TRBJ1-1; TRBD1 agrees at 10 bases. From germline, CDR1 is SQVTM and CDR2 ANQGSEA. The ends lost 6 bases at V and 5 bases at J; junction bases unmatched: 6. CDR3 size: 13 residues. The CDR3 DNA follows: TGCAGCGTAACTCGGACAGGGGGAACTGAAGCTTTCTTT. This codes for CSVTRTGGTEAFF. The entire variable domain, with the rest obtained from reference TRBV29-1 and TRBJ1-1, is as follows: SAVISQKPSRDICQRGTSLTIQCQVDSQVTMMFWYRQQPGQSLTLIATANQGSEATYESGFVIDKFPISRPNLTFSTLTVSNMSPEDSSIYLCSVTRTGGTEAFFGQGTRLTVV.

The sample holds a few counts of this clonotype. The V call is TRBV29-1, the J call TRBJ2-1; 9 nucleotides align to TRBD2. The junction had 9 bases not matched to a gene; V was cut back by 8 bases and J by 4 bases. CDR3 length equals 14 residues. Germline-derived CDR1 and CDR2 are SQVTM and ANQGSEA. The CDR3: CSTSTSGLYNEQFF. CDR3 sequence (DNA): TGCAGCACCTCAACTAGCGGGCTTTACAATGAGCAGTTCTTC.

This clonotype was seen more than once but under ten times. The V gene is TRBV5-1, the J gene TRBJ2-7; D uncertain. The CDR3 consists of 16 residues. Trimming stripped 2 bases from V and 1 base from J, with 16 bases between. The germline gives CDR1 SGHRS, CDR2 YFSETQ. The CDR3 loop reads CASSFGVGIPSYEQYF. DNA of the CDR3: TGCGCCAGCAGCTTTGGTGTGGGGATCCCTTCCTACGAGCAGTACTTC.

The CDR3 sequence: CASSQSRDSHEQYF. As DNA, the CDR3 is TGTGCCAGCAGCCAATCCCGGGACAGCCACGAGCAGTACTTC. The chain joins TRBV6-5 to TRBJ2-7; TRBD1 agrees at 7 bases. CDR1 is MNHEY, CDR2 SVGAGI, per germline. V lost 6 bases, J lost 5 bases, and 10 bases stayed unmatched. The CDR3 is 14 amino acids.